This T cell receptor (beta chain) was observed in a study of identical twins (dated by TCRdb to about 2016). A note on the overall study: To test whether fetal clonotypes persist, this study deep-sequenced TCR alpha and beta repertoires from monozygotic twins, from unrelated adults of various ages, and from cord blood. To rule out contamination, replicate twin experiments were performed at different times with different library preparation protocols. The full study reports these points: Because the same donors could not be followed over many years, the conclusions relied on cross-sectional statistical analysis. Fewer insertions were carried by abundant cord blood beta clonotypes, a similar but weaker trend appeared in young adult naive repertoires, and no such trend appeared in memory repertoires. In monozygotic twins, out-of-frame TCR alpha sharing was systematically underestimated by recombination models, although the models agreed with sharing between unrelated individuals. Compared with coincidental sharing between unrelated individuals, out-of-frame TCR alpha sequences shared between twins showed an excess of sequences with low generation probability. In beta out-of-frame sequences, excess twin sharing was weaker, because having fewer shared sequences lowered the signal-to-noise ratio. Invariant T cells such as MAIT and iNKT could partly confound zero-insertion analyses, though diverse VJ usage argued against this for most clonotypes.

This clonotype was detected ten times or more. The specificity of this receptor is unknown. The input lacks base qualities; no much larger clone sits a single base away. The CDR3 runs 12 amino acids, cysteine and phenylalanine included. This entry keeps only the CDR3 DNA: 36 bases, framed from base 1. V is pared back by 10 bases and J by 3 bases, with 9 bases lying between the germline termini. Receptors were amplified or captured by 5' RACE. TCRdb lists the instrument as Illumina HiSeq 2000. Template switching introduced a universal primer binding site; the final cDNA contained a unique molecular identifier, enabling accurate counting of TCR cDNA molecules. Specific primers in the conserved constant-segment region were used to synthesize first-strand cDNA for the TCR alpha and beta chains. To control for contamination, each cDNA library was double barcoded with a SMART-Mk sample barcode plus Illumina barcodes. TruSeq adapter sequences along with Illumina sample barcodes were introduced in two successive PCR steps. The Illumina HiSeq platform was used with custom primers to sequence TCR alpha and beta cDNA libraries. The original methods were these. MiGEC processed the raw reads to extract unique molecular identifiers, while MiXCR was used to determine the CDR3 positions. Recombination models were inferred per individual with the repgenHMM and IGoR tools using an EM algorithm. The tcR package in R was used for shared clonotype analysis, with sharing normalized by the product of cloneset sizes. To study raw recombination without the effects of thymic and clonal selection, out-of-frame nonproductive sequences were analyzed. The raw public reads went through TCRdb reprocessing: fastp at Q25, MiXCR clone calling, in-frame beta chains kept. Here each entry gathers all rows of one CDR3 protein and keeps the most common genes and DNA. TCRdb's processing, not the authors' own work, is the source of the V and J calls. Within this sample are around 230,000 distinct CDR3 sequences, with over 8% of them counted one time only. Over 4.5% of the sample comes from the top ten.

Every donor in the study was a healthy Caucasian. Using Miltenyi CD45RO+ enrichment and human naive T-cell isolation kits, memory (CD45RO+) and naive T cells were isolated from PBMC. Sequencing used memory (CD45RO+) T cells sorted from blood. The cell subset or site tag for this specimen amounts to: CD45RO+ enriched T cells. The rearrangement joined TRBV12-3 or TRBV12-4 to TRBJ2-2; TRBD2 is possibly the D segment (5 matching bases). This clonotype was sampled from a woman aged 18-29 years in good health. The CDR3 here reads CATRLYTGELFF. The DNA sequence follows: TGTGCCACCAGACTATACACCGGGGAGCTGTTTTTT.